This T cell receptor beta chain was retrieved from a study of blood T cell repertoires in COVID-19. Authors' data handling: Reference gene primer amplification yielded estimated nucleated cell counts. Only in-frame clones appear in the TCRdb table, and some are missing; sequencing was by immunoSEQ multiplex PCR. Clone size and V and J calls were adopted from that table, with D and trimming inferred from the DNA. Among about 170,000 clones listed, roughly nine tenths were seen once. Recruited during active infection, patients (from Seattle) were subsequently followed longitudinally. Trimming pared 6 bases from V and 3 bases from J, leaving 27 bases between. CDR3 length: 18 amino acids. The germline CDR1 and CDR2 sequences are SEHNR and FQNEAQ (reference sequence).

The rearrangement links TRBV7-9 to TRBJ2-7, with TRBD2 as a possible D gene (5 bases). The TCR was taken from a woman aged 60 to 75 with COVID-19, enrolled during active disease. Sequenced input: peripheral blood. CDR3 coding DNA: TGTGCCAGCAGGGAGTACGCTCACGGGATTCAAAAAAACTACGAGCAGTACTTC. Its translation is CASREYAHGIQKNYEQYF. Using reference TRBV7-9 and TRBJ2-7 for the parts outside the CDR3, the full variable domain is DTGVSQNPRHKITKRGQNVTFRCDPISEHNRLYWYRQTLGQGPEFLTYFQNEAQLEKSRLLSDRFSAERPKGSFSTLEIQRTEQGDSAMYLCASREYAHGIQKNYEQYFGPGTRLTVT.